A single sample is the source of the 29 T cell receptor beta chains below, sequenced in a study of blood T cells in healthy people across ages. The authors ran a second PCR of roughly 6 to 12 cycles using a sample-barcoded 5' primer and a J-beta primer mix. TCRdb ran MiXCR on the 5' RACE reads and lists one entry per CDR3 protein. The repertoire includes around 500,000 distinct CDR3 sequences, around 50% of them detected once, and just under 25% sits in the top ten. Sequenced input: blood. Receptors were obtained from an older man in good health.

The genes are TRBV20-1 and TRBJ2-7; D might be TRBD2 (5 bases). The germline V gene encodes CDR1 DFQATT and CDR2 SNEGSKA (reference sequence). The CDR3 has 13 residues. The V and J ends lost 1 base and 4 bases respectively, with 11 bases between them. The CDR3: CSARGLAVYEQYF. For the CDR3, the DNA is TGCAGTGCTAGAGGGCTAGCAGTTTACGAGCAGTACTTC.

The chain joins TRBV21-1 to TRBJ1-6; TRBD1, the table's D call, lacks a check against the DNA. TRBV21-1 is recorded as a pseudogene. The CDR3 contains 18 residues. The CDR3 region has the DNA TGTGCCAGCAGCATGGGGGACAGGGGGCGAATTTGTAATTCACCCCTCCACTTT. This sequence encodes CASSMGDRGRICNSPLHF.

J is TRBJ1-2 and V is TRBV12-3 or TRBV12-4; no definite D call. V shed 4 bases and J shed 2 bases, with 8 bases lying between them. This CDR3 spans 13 amino acids. This CDR3 reads CASSSGYNYGYTF. CDR3 DNA: TGTGCCAGCAGTTCGGGATACAACTATGGCTACACCTTC.

The chain couples TRBV20-1 to TRBJ2-1; no firm D call. The CDR3 length is 14 residues. Germline values: CDR1 DFQATT, CDR2 SNEGSKA (reference sequence). Trimming pared 4 bases from V and 0 bases from J, leaving 10 bases between. As DNA, the CDR3 is TGCAGTGCTAACCCTGGAAGCTCCTACAATGAGCAGTTCTTC. Its translation: CSANPGSSYNEQFF.

The chain couples TRBV6-2 or TRBV6-3 to TRBJ2-3; D unclear. CDR3 length: 13 amino acids. The V and J ends lost 7 bases and 4 bases respectively, with 12 bases between them. Germline values: CDR1 MNHEY, CDR2 SVGEGT. CDR3 residues: CASKSSGSDTQYF. As DNA, the CDR3 is TGTGCCAGCAAGTCTTCGGGTTCAGATACGCAGTATTTT.

This clonotype has ten or more counts. V gene TRBV6-5 combines with J gene TRBJ2-6; a weak D match, TRBD2 (6 bases). This CDR3 comprises 15 residues. V was clipped by 6 bases and J by 0 bases, with 9 bases between them. Germline-derived CDR1 and CDR2 are MNHEY and SVGAGI. In DNA, the CDR3 is TGTGCCAGCAGCCCCGGGGGCTCTGGGGCCAACGTCCTGACTTTC. It translates to CASSPGGSGANVLTF.

The chain joins TRBV7-2 to TRBJ2-1; 8 positions agree with TRBD1. Germline V gives CDR1 SGHTA, CDR2 FQGNSA. J gave up 5 bases and V 5 bases, and 8 bases lay outside the gene matches. The CDR3 has 15 residues. The DNA of the CDR3 is TGTGCCAGCAGCGAAGGGACAGGTTCCCACAATGAGCAGTTCTTC. This sequence encodes CASSEGTGSHNEQFF.

The chain links TRBV15 to TRBJ1-2; D perhaps matches TRBD1 (5 bases). CDR3 length: 18 amino acids. V was trimmed by 5 bases and J by 6 bases, leaving 28 bases between them. Germline V gives CDR1 LNHNV, CDR2 YYDKDF (reference sequence). The CDR3 loop is CATSGGPHSGLWRDGYTF. The CDR3 nucleotides read TGTGCCACCAGCGGGGGACCGCATTCCGGGCTATGGCGAGATGGCTACACCTTC.

This clonotype came up a few times. The rearrangement joins TRBV6-2 or TRBV6-3 to TRBJ2-5, with D perhaps given as TRBD1 or TRBD2 (6 bases each). Gene TRBJ2-7 matches the end of the DNA better, so the J call may be wrong. The germline V gene encodes CDR1 MNHEY and CDR2 SVGEGT. CDR3 length: 14 residues. The CDR3 DNA follows: TGTGCCAGCACCGGAGACCGGGGGCCCTACGAGCAGTACTTC. Residues: CASTGDRGPYEQYF.

The chain combines TRBV7-2 with TRBJ1-2; maybe TRBD1 (6 bases). V was trimmed by 2 bases and J by 5 bases, leaving 15 bases between them. The CDR3 extends over 15 amino acids. Germline V gene data show CDR1 as SGHTA and CDR2 as FQGNSA. This CDR3 reads CASSLMVTGPYGYTF. Here the CDR3 DNA reads TGTGCCAGCAGCTTAATGGTAACAGGGCCGTATGGCTACACCTTC.

The chain carries TRBV20-1 and TRBJ2-7, with 10 positions matching TRBD1. This CDR3 has 17 amino acids. With V trimmed by 4 bases and J by 3 bases, 15 bases remained unmatched. Germline CDR1 and CDR2: DFQATT and SNEGSKA (reference sequence). In DNA, the CDR3 is TGCAGTGCTACCCACACCGGGACAGGGGTGCCGTTCTACGAGCAGTACTTC. This translates into CSATHTGTGVPFYEQYF.

This clonotype was recorded a few times. The rearrangement joins TRBV20-1 to TRBJ2-3; TRBD2 matches at 8 bases. CDR1 and CDR2 from the germline V gene are DFQATT and SNEGSKA (reference sequence). CDR3 length: 13 residues. The ends lost 4 bases at V and 2 bases at J; junction bases unmatched: 2. CDR3 region: CSAIAGTTDTQYF. The CDR3 DNA follows: TGCAGTGCTATAGCGGGGACCACAGATACGCAGTATTTT.

A single count supports this clonotype. One end of the junction does not line up with germline, which may come from a read error. This chain joins TRBV29-1 and TRBJ2-4; TRBD2 is a possible D gene (6 bases). Per germline, CDR1 SQVTM and CDR2 ANQGSEA. The CDR3 runs 12 residues. The CDR3 DNA reads TGCCGCGTGGGGGGACGGGATGCCATTCAGTACTTC. Translation gives CRVGGRDAIQYF.

The gene calls are TRBV27 and TRBJ1-1; the D is unclear. The CDR3 runs 18 residues. Germline V gene sequence: CDR1 MNHEY, CDR2 SMNVEV (reference sequence). Trimming removed 2 bases at V and 8 bases at J, with 27 bases between. CDR3 coding DNA: TGTGCCAGCAGTTTAGCAGCGACATTCCCAGGTCGAATTGCAGAAGCTTTCTTT. Translated, it gives CASSLAATFPGRIAEAFF.

This clonotype turned up a few times. V gene TRBV2 combines with J gene TRBJ2-5; TRBD2 aligns across 7 bases. Germline V gene data show CDR1 as SNHLY and CDR2 as FYNNEI. With V trimmed by 3 bases and J by 8 bases, 9 bases remained unmatched. The CDR3 is made up of 14 amino acids. The CDR3 is CASSDATSRLTQYF. The DNA for the CDR3 is TGTGCCAGCAGTGATGCGACTAGCCGGTTAACCCAGTACTTC.

This clonotype occurred a few times. The CDR3 region has the DNA TGTGCCAGCAGCCTCCAGGCAGGGGGTTACTACAATGAGCAGTTCTTC. This codes for CASSLQAGGYYNEQFF. This sequence joins TRBV7-3 and TRBJ2-1; 7 bases are shared with TRBD1. This CDR3 contains 16 residues. V was clipped by 5 bases and J by 3 bases; unmatched bases: 10. Germline-derived CDR1 and CDR2 are SGHTA and FQGTGA.

To note about this clonotype: The junction shows a germline mismatch at one end, possibly a read error. V usage is TRBV7-9 and J usage is TRBJ2-1, with 11 bases fitting TRBD1. The CDR3 length is 15 residues. Germline V CDR1 and CDR2: SEHNR, FQNEAQ (reference sequence). The CDR3 region has the DNA TGTGCCAGCAGCTTACCTAGGACAGGGGGCAATGAGCTGTTCTTC. Protein product: CASSLPRTGGNELFF. The full variable domain, rest sourced from reference TRBV7-9 and TRBJ2-1, is DTGVSQNPRHKITKRGQNVTFRCDPISEHNRLYWYRQTLGQGPEFLTYFQNEAQLEKSRLLSDRFSAERPKGSFSTLEIQRTEQGDSAMYLCASSLPRTGGNELFFGPGTRLTVL.

The gene calls are TRBV5-6 and TRBJ2-3; the match to TRBD1 covers 11 bases. The CDR3 spans 14 residues. The ends lost 4 bases at V and 4 bases at J; junction bases unmatched: 2. From germline, CDR1 is SGHDT and CDR2 YYEEEE. The chain's CDR3 is CASSGDRGADTQYF. CDR3 in DNA: TGTGCCAGCAGCGGGGACAGGGGGGCAGATACGCAGTATTTT.

The chain couples TRBV7-2 to TRBJ1-2, with D unclear. Between the trimmed V and J ends, which lost 5 bases and 1 base, there was a span of 14 bases. Germline V CDR1 and CDR2: SGHTA, FQGNSA. The CDR3 consists of 15 residues. The CDR3 sequence is CASSPDDTNNYGYTF. The CDR3 DNA is TGTGCCAGCAGCCCTGACGACACCAATAACTATGGCTACACCTTC.

The rearrangement joins TRBV2 to TRBJ2-7; the D is unclear. Trimming removed 6 bases from V and 3 bases from J, with 6 bases in between. Germline CDR1 reads SNHLY; CDR2 reads FYNNEI. The CDR3 contains 11 residues. The CDR3, as DNA: TGTGCCAGCAGACAGCACTACGAGCAGTACTTC. Its translation: CASRQHYEQYF.

There are a few counts of this clonotype. This chain joins TRBV20-1 and TRBJ1-5; perhaps TRBD1 as D (5 bases). V lost 3 bases and J 0 bases, leaving 18 bases between the germline ends. The germline CDR1 and CDR2 sequences are DFQATT and SNEGSKA (reference sequence). CDR3 length: 17 residues. In nucleotides, the CDR3 is TGCAGTGCTAGGAATGAGAGGGGCGGGGGTAGCAATCAGCCCCAGCATTTT. This codes for CSARNERGGGSNQPQHF.

This clonotype was seen more than once but under ten times. The rearrangement links TRBV4-3 to TRBJ1-1; D unresolved. There are 12 residues in the CDR3. V lost 3 bases and J 5 bases, leaving 7 bases between the germline ends. Germline lookup yields CDR1 LGHNA and CDR2 YSLEER. The CDR3, as DNA: TGCGCCAGCAGCCATGAGGGAACTGAAGCTTTCTTT. Translation gives CASSHEGTEAFF.

The CDR3 bases are TGCAGTGCTGACGGGCTAGCGGGGAGCAATGAGCAGTTCTTC. It specifies CSADGLAGSNEQFF. The chain is built from TRBV20-1 and TRBJ2-1; 9 bases agree with TRBD2. The length of the CDR3 is 14 residues. Germline V lookup: CDR1 DFQATT, CDR2 SNEGSKA (reference sequence). Losses at the gene ends were 5 bases for V and 6 bases for J; bases not matched to a gene: 8.

This clonotype was seen a handful of times. The chain carries TRBV7-2 and TRBJ1-4; D may be TRBD1 (6 bases). Germline lookup yields CDR1 SGHTA and CDR2 FQGNSA. The ends were cut back, 0 bases at V and 8 bases at J, with 7 bases in the middle. The CDR3 totals 13 residues. The CDR3 loop reads CASSLATGEKLFF. The CDR3 DNA sequence: TGTGCCAGCAGCTTAGCGACAGGCGAAAAACTGTTTTTT. Full variable domain (remainder filled in from reference TRBV7-2 and TRBJ1-4): GAGVSQSPSNKVTEKGKDVELRCDPISGHTALYWYRQSLGQGLEFLIYFQGNSAPDKSGLPSDRFSAERTGGSVSTLTIQRTQQEDSAVYLCASSLATGEKLFFGSGTQLSVL.

The chain couples TRBV27 to TRBJ2-7; TRBD2 matches 7 bases. Losses at the gene ends were 0 bases for V and 2 bases for J; bases not matched to a gene: 10. This CDR3 spans 17 amino acids. CDR1 is MNHEY, CDR2 SMNVEV, per germline (reference sequence). The DNA for the CDR3 is TGTGCCAGCAGTTTATCGGGAGGGGTCCGTTTCGCCTACGAGCAGTACTTC. Translated, it gives CASSLSGGVRFAYEQYF.

This clonotype occurred a few times. V gene TRBV15 combines with J gene TRBJ2-5; D is possibly TRBD1 (5 bases). The closer fit of TRBJ2-7 to the DNA end suggests the J call may be wrong. CDR1 is LNHNV, CDR2 YYDKDF, per germline (reference sequence). CDR3 length: 16 residues. The CDR3 nucleotides read TGTGCCACCAGCAGTTACCCCACAGGCCTGAACTACGAGCAGTACTTC. Residues: CATSSYPTGLNYEQYF.

This chain uses TRBV29-1 with TRBJ2-4, with D perhaps matching TRBD1 (6 bases). The J call may be mistaken, given a closer DNA end match to TRBJ2-7. CDR3 length: 14 amino acids. Looked up from germline, CDR1 is SQVTM and CDR2 is ANQGSEA. CDR3 nucleotide sequence: TGCAGCGTTGGAGACAGGTTCCAATCCTACGAGCAGTACTTC. Translating gives CSVGDRFQSYEQYF.

V is TRBV12-3 or TRBV12-4 and J is TRBJ2-1, with a weak D call TRBD2 (5 bases). V was cut by 8 bases and J by 3 bases, with 17 bases left in between. CDR3 length: 15 residues. The CDR3 spells CASQARTGGYNEQFF. Written as DNA, the CDR3 is TGTGCCAGCCAGGCAAGGACTGGCGGCTACAATGAGCAGTTCTTC.

The chain recombines TRBV29-1 with TRBJ2-1; D perhaps matches TRBD1 (5 bases). CDR1 and CDR2 from the germline V gene are SQVTM and ANQGSEA. There are 14 residues in the CDR3. V dropped 8 bases and J dropped 0 bases, with 14 bases sitting between them. CDR3 residues: CSSKQASSYNEQFF. The CDR3 region has the DNA TGCAGCTCAAAACAGGCTAGCTCCTACAATGAGCAGTTCTTC.